These 21 T cell receptor beta chains were sequenced from one sample in a study of blood T cells in healthy people across ages. The second PCR ran about 6 to 12 cycles with a sample-barcoded 5' primer and J-beta primers. In TCRdb, the 5' RACE reads were re-called with MiXCR into one record per CDR3 protein. This table holds about 1 million distinct CDR3 sequences, less than 50% found once. The sample was blood. These TCRs come from a woman aged 55-69 years in good health.

This clonotype was seen a handful of times. This chain joins TRBV27 and TRBJ1-2; a weak D match, TRBD1 (5 bases). Germline CDR1 is MNHEY and CDR2 is SMNVEV (reference sequence). The CDR3 runs 15 residues. Trimming pared 7 bases from V and 0 bases from J, leaving 15 bases between. This CDR3 reads CASMAGWDANYGYTF. The CDR3 DNA reads TGTGCCAGCATGGCAGGGTGGGATGCTAACTATGGCTACACCTTC.

The sample holds a few counts of this clonotype. V gene TRBV11-2 combines with J gene TRBJ2-3; D gene ambiguous. Germline lookup yields CDR1 SGHAT and CDR2 FQNNGV. V was trimmed by 5 bases and J by 4 bases, leaving 13 bases between them. The CDR3 is 14 amino acids. CDR3: CASSPAYWADTQYF. DNA for the CDR3: TGTGCCAGCAGCCCGGCTTATTGGGCAGATACGCAGTATTTT.

The V and J genes are TRBV28 and TRBJ1-1; TRBD1 aligns across 8 bases. Germline trimming cut 5 bases from V and 5 bases from J; bases unmatched to any gene: 10. There are 15 residues in the CDR3. CDR1 and CDR2 (germline): MDHEN, SYDVKM. The CDR3 loop reads CASSAGGVLGTEAFF. The CDR3 bases are TGTGCCAGCAGTGCAGGGGGCGTTCTCGGGACTGAAGCTTTCTTT.

This clonotype was counted between two and nine times. The rearrangement links TRBV27 to TRBJ2-1; 8 bases map to TRBD2. The CDR3 is 18 residues long. The V segment lost 4 bases and the J segment 9 bases; nucleotides outside the gene matches: 20. Germline V gene sequence: CDR1 MNHEY, CDR2 SMNVEV (reference sequence). The CDR3 sequence: CASSSPLMASGRSGEQFF. CDR3 bases: TGTGCCAGCAGTTCCCCCCTCATGGCCAGCGGGAGATCGGGTGAGCAGTTCTTC.

This chain uses TRBV3-1 with TRBJ2-3; 7 nucleotides line up with TRBD2. The CDR3 consists of 17 residues. V lost 2 bases and J lost 1; bases outside the gene matches: 9. Germline-derived CDR1 and CDR2 are LGHDT and YNNKEL (reference sequence). The CDR3 DNA is TGTGCCAGCAGCCAAAGGGGACTACCGGGGGGCACAGATACGCAGTATTTT. It translates to CASSQRGLPGGTDTQYF.

V usage is TRBV3-1 and J usage is TRBJ2-1; 11 bases map to TRBD1. Trimming removed 4 bases from V and 4 bases from J; junction bases left unmatched: 6. CDR3 size: 16 residues. CDR1 LGHDT and CDR2 YNNKEL come from the germline V gene (reference sequence). CDR3 residues: CASSPRGTGGYNEQFF. The CDR3 region has the DNA TGTGCCAGCAGCCCACGCGGGACAGGGGGATACAATGAGCAGTTCTTC.

The genes are TRBV29-1 and TRBJ2-7, with 10 bases matching TRBD1. CDR3 length: 16 residues. Germline loops: CDR1 SQVTM, CDR2 ANQGSEA. Unmatched junction bases numbered 13, after V lost 4 bases and J lost 4 bases. The CDR3 here is CSVAERAGTGVYEQYF. As DNA, the CDR3 is TGCAGCGTTGCAGAGAGGGCCGGGACAGGGGTTTACGAGCAGTACTTC.

The chain carries TRBV16 and TRBJ1-2; TRBD1 might be the D (5 bases). Germline V gives CDR1 KGHSY, CDR2 FQNENV. CDR3 length: 13 residues. The germline V and J ends were trimmed by 2 bases and 6 bases, with 10 bases remaining between them. The CDR3 reads CASSQGGYNGYTF. Written as DNA, the CDR3 is TGTGCCAGCAGCCAAGGGGGGTACAATGGCTACACCTTC.

The CDR3 is CASSSAGGPAVSSYEQYF. For the CDR3, the DNA is TGTGCCAGCAGTTCAGCGGGAGGGCCCGCGGTTAGCTCCTACGAGCAGTACTTC. The gene calls are TRBV28 and TRBJ2-7; TRBD2 matches 10 bases. CDR3 length equals 18 residues. Germline values: CDR1 MDHEN, CDR2 SYDVKM. V lost 4 bases and J lost 0; bases outside the gene matches: 12.

This clonotype occurred many times. The chain uses TRBV29-1 and TRBJ1-2, with D perhaps TRBD1 (5 bases). CDR3 length: 11 residues. Germline V gives CDR1 SQVTM, CDR2 ANQGSEA. The V and J ends lost 7 bases and 6 bases respectively, with 12 bases between them. The CDR3 here is CSGDGSDGYTF. The CDR3 DNA reads as TGCAGCGGGGACGGATCTGATGGCTACACCTTC.

The rearrangement links TRBV6-4 to TRBJ2-5, with D possibly matching TRBD2 (5 bases). The CDR3 is 16 residues long. Per the germline V gene, CDR1 is MRHNA and CDR2 is SNTAGT. V was cut by 3 bases and J by 3 bases, with 17 bases left in between. This CDR3 reads CASSDRRGSRKETQYF. The CDR3 DNA follows: TGTGCCAGCAGTGATCGAAGAGGGAGTAGAAAAGAGACCCAGTACTTC.

The V and J genes are TRBV6-6 and TRBJ2-5; D uncertain. The DNA matches TRBJ2-7 better at its end, which makes the J call doubtful. The length of the CDR3 is 12 residues. Germline V gene lookup returns CDR1 MNHNY and CDR2 SVGAGI (reference sequence). CDR3 sequence (DNA): TGTGCCAGCAGTTGGTTAGCCTACGAGCAGTACTTC. Protein product: CASSWLAYEQYF.

This chain connects TRBV2 to TRBJ2-3; D remains unclear. The V and J ends lost 1 base and 5 bases respectively, with 7 bases between them. The CDR3 covers 13 residues. Germline CDR1 SNHLY, CDR2 FYNNEI. CDR3 region: CASSEGLGDTQYF. The CDR3 coding sequence is TGTGCCAGCAGTGAAGGGCTGGGAGATACGCAGTATTTT.

The CDR3 protein is CSAKESRGSSYEQYF. The CDR3 bases are TGCAGTGCAAAAGAATCCAGGGGGTCCTCCTACGAGCAGTACTTC. The genes are TRBV20-1 and TRBJ2-7; TRBD1 aligns across 7 bases. V was pared by 6 bases and J by 0 bases, with 11 bases of the junction left unmatched. CDR3 length: 15 amino acids. Germline CDR1 DFQATT, CDR2 SNEGSKA (reference sequence).

In regard to this clonotype: Its ends do not fully match the called genes, so a read error is possible. J is TRBJ2-5 and V is TRBV3-1; D possibly uses TRBD1 or TRBD2 (5 bases each). CDR3 size: 13 residues. CDR1 is LGHDT, CDR2 YNNKEL, per germline (reference sequence). DNA for the CDR3: TGTGCCGGCAGCCAACTCCTCAGGGACGCGCAGTACTTC. Encoded protein: CAGSQLLRDAQYF.

This clonotype was detected only a few times. The CDR3 nucleotides read TGTGCCAGCAGTGGGACGGCGGCTGCCTACGAGCAGTACTTC. Protein product: CASSGTAAAYEQYF. The chain combines TRBV6-2 or TRBV6-3 with TRBJ2-7, with D possibly being TRBD1 or TRBD2 (5 bases each). This CDR3 contains 14 residues. Trimming stripped 5 bases from V and 2 bases from J, with 13 bases between. The germline gives CDR1 MNHEY, CDR2 SVGEGT.

The V call is TRBV5-1, the J call TRBJ2-1, with 9 bases identical to TRBD2. Germline values: CDR1 SGHRS, CDR2 YFSETQ. The CDR3 has 15 amino acids. The trim removed 4 bases at V and 3 bases at J, leaving 5 bases unmatched. Here the CDR3 DNA reads TGCGCCAGCAGCCCGCCTAGCGGGGTCTACAATGAGCAGTTCTTC. This translates into CASSPPSGVYNEQFF.

CDR3 sequence (DNA): TGTGCCAGCTCACCAGCTAGCAAAGAGACCCAGTACTTC. Protein: CASSPASKETQYF. V and J are TRBV18 and TRBJ2-5, with D possibly matching TRBD2 (5 bases). V lost 2 bases to trimming and J lost 3 bases, with 7 bases between them. CDR3 length: 13 residues. CDR1 is KGHSH, CDR2 LQKENI, per germline. The entire variable domain, with the rest obtained from reference TRBV18 and TRBJ2-5, is as follows: NAGVMQNPRHLVRRRGQEARLRCSPMKGHSHVYWYRQLPEEGLKFMVYLQKENIIDESGMPKERFSAEFPKEGPSILRIQQVVRGDSAAYFCASSPASKETQYFGPGTRLLVL.

The rearrangement joins TRBV9 to TRBJ2-7, with D perhaps TRBD2 (6 bases). The CDR3 loop spans 14 amino acids. The germline gives CDR1 SGDLS, CDR2 YYNGEE. V was cut by 0 bases and J by 3 bases, with 10 bases left in between. CDR3 sequence (DNA): TGTGCCAGCAGCGTAGCGGGAGTGGGCTACGAGCAGTACTTC. This sequence encodes CASSVAGVGYEQYF.

The chain uses TRBV11-2 and TRBJ2-1; either TRBD1 or TRBD2 may supply D (7 bases each). Trimming took 1 base from V and 5 from J, leaving 15 bases between them. The germline gives CDR1 SGHAT, CDR2 FQNNGV. This CDR3 spans 16 amino acids. The CDR3 loop reads CASSLASGTDNNEQFF. The CDR3 DNA reads as TGTGCCAGCAGCTTAGCGAGCGGGACAGACAACAATGAGCAGTTCTTC.

The chain recombines TRBV20-1 with TRBJ2-1; 12 bases map to TRBD2. The CDR3 is 15 residues long. Germline trimming cut 2 bases from V and 4 bases from J; bases unmatched to any gene: 3. Germline CDR1 and CDR2: DFQATT and SNEGSKA (reference sequence). In DNA, the CDR3 is TGCAGTGCTAGATCCCTAGCGGGAGGGTACAATGAGCAGTTCTTC. This gives the protein CSARSLAGGYNEQFF.